A single sample is the source of the 29 T cell receptor beta chains below, sequenced in a study of cytomegalovirus exposure and HLA in healthy donors. 13 Jbeta primers and 60 Vbeta primers were used for the PCR. Some clones are missing from TCRdb's copy, which holds only in-frame ones; the method was immunoSEQ multiplex PCR. The data show 57,000 or so clones, approximately 70% seen once. The sequenced material came from PBMCs. These receptors originate from a woman in her sixties in good health and CMV-seropositive.

The chain links TRBV11-2 to TRBJ2-1; tentative D call: TRBD2 (6 bases). Germline V lookup: CDR1 SGHAT, CDR2 FQNNGV. The V end was cut by 6 bases, the J end by 2 bases, with 20 bases between. The CDR3 spans 17 residues. In DNA form, the CDR3 reads TGTGCCAGCAGTCCTCCAGGGACTCACAAAGCCTACAATGAGCAGTTCTTC. Protein product: CASSPPGTHKAYNEQFF.

This clone was detected a few times. This chain links TRBV19 with TRBJ1-5; maybe TRBD1 (5 bases). Germline CDR1 is LNHDA and CDR2 is SQIVND (reference sequence). Trimming stripped 6 bases from V and 0 bases from J, with 15 bases between. The length of the CDR3 is 16 residues. The CDR3 sequence is CASREQGTYSNQPQHF. The DNA for the CDR3 is TGTGCCAGTAGGGAGCAGGGAACCTATAGCAATCAGCCCCAGCATTTT.

The V call is TRBV13, the J call TRBJ2-7; TRBD1 matches at 7 bases. The CDR3 has 13 amino acids. CDR1 and CDR2 (germline): PRHDT, FYEKMQ (reference sequence). J gave up 6 bases and V 5 bases, and 7 bases lay outside the gene matches. The CDR3 DNA follows: TGTGCCAGCAGCACAGACAGGGAAGGCGAGCAGTACTTC. It translates to CASSTDREGEQYF.

This clone occurred once. This chain joins TRBV19 and TRBJ2-6; 7 bases agree with TRBD1. V lost 7 bases to trimming and J lost 0 bases; unmatched junction nucleotides: 12. The CDR3 has 18 amino acids. CDR1 LNHDA and CDR2 SQIVND come from the germline V gene (reference sequence). CDR3 sequence: CASTTPGQPSSGANVLTF. The CDR3 region has the DNA TGTGCCAGTACAACCCCGGGACAGCCGTCCTCTGGGGCCAACGTCCTGACTTTC.

This rearrangement joins TRBV15 to TRBJ1-2, with D perhaps TRBD1 (5 bases). CDR1 and CDR2 from the germline V gene are LNHNV and YYDKDF (reference sequence). Trimming stripped 0 bases from V and 2 bases from J, with 10 bases between. The CDR3 sequence is 15 residues long. The CDR3 region has the DNA TGTGCCACCAGCAGAGATCAGACAGCAAACTATGGCTACACCTTC. As protein: CATSRDQTANYGYTF.

The gene calls are TRBV6-6 and TRBJ1-1; D perhaps matches TRBD1 (5 bases). This CDR3 spans 13 amino acids. The V and J ends lost 2 bases and 3 bases respectively, with 7 bases between them. The germline V gene encodes CDR1 MNHNY and CDR2 SVGAGI (reference sequence). This CDR3 reads CASSYRGDTEAFF. CDR3 DNA: TGTGCCAGCAGTTACAGGGGCGACACTGAAGCTTTCTTT.

The rearrangement uses TRBV29-1 and TRBJ2-7; D is uncertain. The CDR3 extends over 13 amino acids. The ends were cut back, 1 base at V and 2 bases at J, with 9 bases in the middle. Germline lookup yields CDR1 SQVTM and CDR2 ANQGSEA. The CDR3 loop is CSVEVVETYEQYF. CDR3 nucleotide sequence: TGCAGCGTTGAAGTCGTAGAAACCTACGAGCAGTACTTC.

V usage is TRBV4-3 and J usage is TRBJ2-3, with D maybe TRBD2 (6 bases). The germline V gene has CDR1 LGHNA and CDR2 YSLEER. The CDR3 has 17 amino acids. The V end was cut by 2 bases, the J end by 0 bases, with 15 bases between. The CDR3 DNA follows: TGCGCCAGCAGCCAAACCCGGGAGCGGGTTAGCACAGATACGCAGTATTTT. Translating it yields CASSQTRERVSTDTQYF.

This clone was observed a few times. The V gene is TRBV5-1, the J gene TRBJ2-7; 11 bases agree with TRBD1. The CDR3 sequence is 14 residues long. Germline values: CDR1 SGHRS, CDR2 YFSETQ. V lost 0 bases and J lost 7; bases outside the gene matches: 3. The CDR3 coding sequence is TGCGCCAGCAGCTTGGGGACAGGGGGCATGGAGCAGTACTTC. Translating it yields CASSLGTGGMEQYF. Using reference TRBV5-1 and TRBJ2-7 for the parts outside the CDR3, the full variable domain is KAGVTQTPRYLIKTRGQQVTLSCSPISGHRSVSWYQQTPGQGLQFLFEYFSETQRNKGNFPGRFSGRQFSNSRSEMNVSTLELGDSALYLCASSLGTGGMEQYFGPGTRLTVT.

This clone was found a few times. The chain uses TRBV19 and TRBJ1-4; 9 bases match TRBD1. CDR1 LNHDA and CDR2 SQIVND come from the germline V gene (reference sequence). The CDR3 loop spans 15 amino acids. Trimming removed 7 bases from V and 7 bases from J; junction bases left unmatched: 10. The CDR3 loop is CASNNPQGAGEKLFF. CDR3 bases: TGTGCCAGTAATAACCCACAGGGGGCTGGTGAAAAACTGTTTTTT.

The V gene is TRBV10-2, the J gene TRBJ2-6; D is unclear. The CDR3 is made up of 16 amino acids. Trimming removed 5 bases from V and 0 bases from J, with 11 bases in between. Germline V gene lookup returns CDR1 WSHSY and CDR2 SAAADI. The CDR3 here is CASSPQHLSGANVLTF. The CDR3 DNA is TGCGCCAGCAGTCCCCAACACCTCTCTGGGGCCAACGTCCTGACTTTC.

The chain uses TRBV2 and TRBJ1-4; D unclear. V was cut by 6 bases and J by 5 bases, with 7 bases left in between. This CDR3 region has 12 residues. Germline loops: CDR1 SNHLY, CDR2 FYNNEI. This CDR3 is CASRAENEKLFF. CDR3 in DNA: TGTGCCAGCAGGGCGGAAAATGAAAAACTGTTTTTT.

The V and J genes are TRBV7-6 and TRBJ1-1; D perhaps matches TRBD1 (6 bases). Germline V lookup: CDR1 SGHVS, CDR2 FNYEAQ. With 5 bases removed from V and 5 bases from J, the gap between germline ends came to 12 bases. The length of the CDR3 is 13 residues. CDR3 protein: CASSLGGGTEAFF. As DNA, the CDR3 is TGTGCCAGCAGCCTAGGGGGAGGGACTGAAGCTTTCTTT.

This clone was counted ten times or more. The V call is TRBV5-1, the J call TRBJ2-1, with D possibly being TRBD2 (6 bases). Germline V gives CDR1 SGHRS, CDR2 YFSETQ. V lost 0 bases to trimming and J lost 3 bases, with 10 bases between them. This CDR3 region has 15 residues. CDR3 region: CASSLGEDFYNEQFF. CDR3 DNA: TGCGCCAGCAGCTTGGGGGAGGACTTCTACAATGAGCAGTTCTTC.

The chain couples TRBV9 to TRBJ2-6, with 10 positions matching TRBD2. The CDR3 has 16 residues. Germline CDR1 SGDLS, CDR2 YYNGEE. V trimming: 9 bases; J trimming: 0 bases; junction bases outside the gene matches: 6. The CDR3 reads CATSGGLASGANVLTF. As DNA, the CDR3 is TGTGCCACTAGCGGGGGATTGGCCTCTGGGGCCAACGTCCTGACTTTC.

There are a few counts of this clone. The CDR3 spells CASSYPDRGDSNQPQHF. CDR3 DNA: TGTGCCAGCAGCTACCCCGACAGGGGCGATAGCAATCAGCCCCAGCATTTT. V and J are TRBV28 and TRBJ1-5; 8 bases map to TRBD1. CDR3 length: 17 residues. From germline, CDR1 is MDHEN and CDR2 SYDVKM. Trimming took 6 bases from V and 0 from J; bases not matched to a gene: 10. The full variable domain, with the rest looked up from reference TRBV28 and TRBJ1-5, is DVKVTQSSRYLVKRTGEKVFLECVQDMDHENMFWYRQDPGLGLRLIYFSYDVKMKEKGDIPEGYSVSREKKERFSLILESASTNQTSMYLCASSYPDRGDSNQPQHFGDGTRLSIL.

V and J are TRBV2 and TRBJ1-5, with 9 bases matching TRBD1. Germline V gene lookup returns CDR1 SNHLY and CDR2 FYNNEI. The CDR3 spans 16 residues. V shed 5 bases, J shed 6 bases, and the junction held 11 bases outside the gene matches. This chain's CDR3 is CASSTRQGDTGQPQHF. The CDR3 DNA is TGTGCCAGCAGTACCAGACAGGGGGATACGGGTCAGCCCCAGCATTTT.

The chain combines TRBV29-1 with TRBJ2-1, with 8 bases that match TRBD1. CDR1 SQVTM and CDR2 ANQGSEA come from the germline V gene. This CDR3 has 11 residues. V trimming: 7 bases; J trimming: 6 bases; junction bases outside the gene matches: 2. This chain's CDR3 is CSGQGINEQFF. The CDR3 nucleotides read TGCAGCGGACAGGGGATCAATGAGCAGTTCTTC.

J is TRBJ2-3 and V is TRBV29-1; weak D call: TRBD2 (6 bases). Germline assignment: CDR1 SQVTM and CDR2 ANQGSEA. The ends were cut back, 7 bases at V and 5 bases at J, with 13 bases in the middle. The CDR3 has 12 residues. DNA for the CDR3: TGCAGCGGGGGGGTTTGGGGAGATACGCAGTATTTT. This encodes CSGGVWGDTQYF.

The chain uses TRBV19 and TRBJ1-5; D unclear. V gave up 3 bases and J gave up 11 bases, with 11 bases separating them. The CDR3 is made up of 12 amino acids. The germline V gene has CDR1 LNHDA and CDR2 SQIVND (reference sequence). The CDR3 here is CASSIEGGSQHF. The CDR3 region has the DNA TGTGCCAGTAGTATTGAGGGAGGGTCCCAGCATTTT.

This clone was picked up a small number of times. As DNA, the CDR3 is TGTGCCAGCAGCGATGGGGGAGGAGGAGCTTTCTTT. Its translation: CASSDGGGGAFF. V and J are TRBV7-3 and TRBJ1-1, with a tentative D call TRBD1 (5 bases). The CDR3 runs to 12 residues. From germline, CDR1 is SGHTA and CDR2 FQGTGA. V was trimmed by 5 bases and J by 10 bases, leaving 14 bases between them.

V and J are TRBV4-1 and TRBJ1-6; 7 bases line up with TRBD1. With V trimmed by 2 bases and J by 8 bases, 3 bases remained unmatched. The CDR3 runs to 14 residues. Germline CDR1 and CDR2: MGHRA and YSYEKL. In DNA form, the CDR3 reads TGCGCCAGCAGCCAAAGACAGGGCGATTCACCCCTCCACTTT. It translates to CASSQRQGDSPLHF.

This chain joins TRBV7-9 and TRBJ1-1; D remains ambiguous. V lost 5 bases, J lost 1 base, and 5 bases lay in between. Germline CDR1 and CDR2: SEHNR and FQNEAQ (reference sequence). The CDR3 is made up of 12 amino acids. CDR3 sequence (DNA): TGTGCCAGCAGCCCCCAGAACACTGAAGCTTTCTTT. Its protein is CASSPQNTEAFF.

CDR3 region: CASSSSDSSSYNSPLHF. In DNA form, the CDR3 reads TGTGCCAGCAGCTCATCTGACTCCAGCTCCTATAATTCACCCCTCCACTTT. The genes are TRBV7-9 and TRBJ1-6; no clear D gene. Trimming stripped 4 bases from V and 0 bases from J, with 13 bases between. Germline lookup yields CDR1 SEHNR and CDR2 FQNEAQ (reference sequence). The CDR3 is made up of 17 amino acids.

This chain joins TRBV25-1 and TRBJ2-7; possible D gene TRBD1, 5 bases. CDR3 length: 12 residues. Trimming took off 6 bases at V and 4 bases at J, with 10 bases between the two ends. Per the germline V gene, CDR1 is MGHDK and CDR2 is SYGVNS. The CDR3 is CASRDTAYEQYF. CDR3 nucleotide sequence: TGTGCCAGCAGGGACACCGCGTACGAGCAGTACTTC.

Written as DNA, the CDR3 is TGTGCCAGCGGTCTGGGGGGTAATTCACCCCTCCACTTT. Protein product: CASGLGGNSPLHF. J is TRBJ1-6 and V is TRBV6-6; possible D gene TRBD1, 5 bases. Germline CDR1 reads MNHNY; CDR2 reads SVGAGI (reference sequence). V was clipped by 8 bases and J by 6 bases, with 11 bases between them. CDR3 size: 13 residues.

In its sample, this clone was seen a few times. The chain has TRBV2 and TRBJ2-7; a possible D gene is TRBD1 (6 bases). CDR1 and CDR2 from the germline V gene are SNHLY and FYNNEI. V was shortened by 5 bases and J by 5 bases, with 16 bases between the two germline ends. The CDR3 consists of 14 residues. This CDR3 is CASSLNRALNEQYF. In DNA, the CDR3 is TGTGCCAGCAGTTTAAACAGGGCACTAAACGAGCAGTACTTC.

This clone occurred a few times. The chain has TRBV9 and TRBJ1-2, with 9 bases fitting TRBD1. CDR1 is SGDLS and CDR2 is YYNGEE in the germline V gene. The V and J ends lost 3 bases and 4 bases, in that order; junction bases with no gene match: 4. This CDR3 has 14 amino acids. The CDR3 coding sequence is TGTGCCAGCAGCGACCGGGACAGGGCCTATGGCTACACCTTC. Protein sequence: CASSDRDRAYGYTF. Drawing the rest from reference TRBV9 and TRBJ1-2, the complete variable domain is DSGVTQTPKHLITATGQRVTLRCSPRSGDLSVYWYQQSLDQGLQFLIQYYNGEERAKGNILERFSAQQFPDLHSELNLSSLELGDSALYFCASSDRDRAYGYTFGSGTRLTVV.

The chain links TRBV6-5 to TRBJ2-7, with TRBD1 identical over 9 bases. The CDR3 covers 15 residues. Trimming took 2 bases from V and 3 from J; bases not matched to a gene: 5. CDR1 is MNHEY and CDR2 is SVGAGI in the germline V gene. Here the CDR3 DNA reads TGTGCCAGCAGTTACCAGGGACAGGGAGGCTACGAGCAGTACTTC. Translating it yields CASSYQGQGGYEQYF.